Each of the 5 T cell receptor beta chains below was sequenced from the same sample in a study of CD8+CD57+ T cells in acquired aplastic anemia. Whoever was chosen for sequencing had shown CD8+CD57+ cell expansion by flow cytometry. Genomic DNA templated the TCR beta VDJ and CDR3 profiling. One entry per CDR3 protein results from TCRdb running MiXCR on the reads. The profile shows fewer than 250,000 distinct CDR3 sequences, less than 60% of them singletons. The material sequenced was sorted CD4+, CD8+, or CD8+CD57+ T cells (not recorded which) from PBMCs. These TCRs come from a human donor with aplastic anemia.

V usage is TRBV19 and J usage is TRBJ2-3; 7 positions match TRBD1. The CDR3 runs to 15 residues. CDR1 and CDR2 from the germline V gene are LNHDA and SQIVND (reference sequence). Trimming cost V 8 bases and J 2 bases; bases outside gene matches: 10. The CDR3 loop reads CASPPGQIYTDTQYF. The CDR3 DNA follows: TGTGCCAGTCCTCCGGGACAGATATACACAGATACGCAGTATTTT. Full variable domain (missing parts from reference TRBV19 and TRBJ2-3): DGGITQSPKYLFRKEGQNVTLSCEQNLNHDAMYWYRQDPGQGLRLIYYSQIVNDFQKGDIAEGYSVSREKKESFPLTVTSAQKNPTAFYLCASPPGQIYTDTQYFGPGTRLTVL.

CDR3 DNA sequence: TGCAGCTTAGCGACCCAGCTTACAGATACGCAGTATTTT. This translates into CSLATQLTDTQYF. The rearrangement uses TRBV29-1 and TRBJ2-3; a possible D gene is TRBD2 (5 bases). CDR1 is SQVTM, CDR2 ANQGSEA, per germline. CDR3 length: 13 residues. Between the trimmed V and J ends, which lost 8 bases and 3 bases, there was a span of 15 bases.

At least ten counts were recorded for this clonotype. V gene TRBV7-7 combines with J gene TRBJ2-5, with D possibly matching TRBD1 (6 bases). CDR1 is SSHAT and CDR2 is FNYEAQ in the germline V gene (reference sequence). The CDR3 length is 14 residues. The V gene lost 2 bases and the J gene lost 3 bases, with 10 bases spanning the gap. CDR3 bases: TGTGCCAGCAGCTTAACACAGGGAGAAGAGACCCAGTACTTC. It codes for CASSLTQGEETQYF.

Remarks on this clonotype: A much larger clone differs by one base, so this may be a read error. This rearrangement joins TRBV19 to TRBJ2-3; D unresolved. With 3 bases removed from V and 1 base from J, the gap between germline ends came to 2 bases. CDR1 LNHDA and CDR2 SQIVND come from the germline V gene (reference sequence). The CDR3 extends over 12 amino acids. This CDR3 reads CASSMCTDTQYF. In DNA, the CDR3 is TGTGCCAGTAGTATGTGCACAGATACGCAGTATTTT.

The CDR3, as DNA: TGTGCCATCAGTGAGTCCCCAGACTCTGGAAACACCATATATTTT. This sequence encodes CAISESPDSGNTIYF. The chain couples TRBV10-3 to TRBJ1-3; D unclear. This CDR3 is 15 amino acids long. Germline CDR1 and CDR2: ENHRY and SYGVKD. The V end was cut by 0 bases, the J end by 0 bases, with 6 bases between.